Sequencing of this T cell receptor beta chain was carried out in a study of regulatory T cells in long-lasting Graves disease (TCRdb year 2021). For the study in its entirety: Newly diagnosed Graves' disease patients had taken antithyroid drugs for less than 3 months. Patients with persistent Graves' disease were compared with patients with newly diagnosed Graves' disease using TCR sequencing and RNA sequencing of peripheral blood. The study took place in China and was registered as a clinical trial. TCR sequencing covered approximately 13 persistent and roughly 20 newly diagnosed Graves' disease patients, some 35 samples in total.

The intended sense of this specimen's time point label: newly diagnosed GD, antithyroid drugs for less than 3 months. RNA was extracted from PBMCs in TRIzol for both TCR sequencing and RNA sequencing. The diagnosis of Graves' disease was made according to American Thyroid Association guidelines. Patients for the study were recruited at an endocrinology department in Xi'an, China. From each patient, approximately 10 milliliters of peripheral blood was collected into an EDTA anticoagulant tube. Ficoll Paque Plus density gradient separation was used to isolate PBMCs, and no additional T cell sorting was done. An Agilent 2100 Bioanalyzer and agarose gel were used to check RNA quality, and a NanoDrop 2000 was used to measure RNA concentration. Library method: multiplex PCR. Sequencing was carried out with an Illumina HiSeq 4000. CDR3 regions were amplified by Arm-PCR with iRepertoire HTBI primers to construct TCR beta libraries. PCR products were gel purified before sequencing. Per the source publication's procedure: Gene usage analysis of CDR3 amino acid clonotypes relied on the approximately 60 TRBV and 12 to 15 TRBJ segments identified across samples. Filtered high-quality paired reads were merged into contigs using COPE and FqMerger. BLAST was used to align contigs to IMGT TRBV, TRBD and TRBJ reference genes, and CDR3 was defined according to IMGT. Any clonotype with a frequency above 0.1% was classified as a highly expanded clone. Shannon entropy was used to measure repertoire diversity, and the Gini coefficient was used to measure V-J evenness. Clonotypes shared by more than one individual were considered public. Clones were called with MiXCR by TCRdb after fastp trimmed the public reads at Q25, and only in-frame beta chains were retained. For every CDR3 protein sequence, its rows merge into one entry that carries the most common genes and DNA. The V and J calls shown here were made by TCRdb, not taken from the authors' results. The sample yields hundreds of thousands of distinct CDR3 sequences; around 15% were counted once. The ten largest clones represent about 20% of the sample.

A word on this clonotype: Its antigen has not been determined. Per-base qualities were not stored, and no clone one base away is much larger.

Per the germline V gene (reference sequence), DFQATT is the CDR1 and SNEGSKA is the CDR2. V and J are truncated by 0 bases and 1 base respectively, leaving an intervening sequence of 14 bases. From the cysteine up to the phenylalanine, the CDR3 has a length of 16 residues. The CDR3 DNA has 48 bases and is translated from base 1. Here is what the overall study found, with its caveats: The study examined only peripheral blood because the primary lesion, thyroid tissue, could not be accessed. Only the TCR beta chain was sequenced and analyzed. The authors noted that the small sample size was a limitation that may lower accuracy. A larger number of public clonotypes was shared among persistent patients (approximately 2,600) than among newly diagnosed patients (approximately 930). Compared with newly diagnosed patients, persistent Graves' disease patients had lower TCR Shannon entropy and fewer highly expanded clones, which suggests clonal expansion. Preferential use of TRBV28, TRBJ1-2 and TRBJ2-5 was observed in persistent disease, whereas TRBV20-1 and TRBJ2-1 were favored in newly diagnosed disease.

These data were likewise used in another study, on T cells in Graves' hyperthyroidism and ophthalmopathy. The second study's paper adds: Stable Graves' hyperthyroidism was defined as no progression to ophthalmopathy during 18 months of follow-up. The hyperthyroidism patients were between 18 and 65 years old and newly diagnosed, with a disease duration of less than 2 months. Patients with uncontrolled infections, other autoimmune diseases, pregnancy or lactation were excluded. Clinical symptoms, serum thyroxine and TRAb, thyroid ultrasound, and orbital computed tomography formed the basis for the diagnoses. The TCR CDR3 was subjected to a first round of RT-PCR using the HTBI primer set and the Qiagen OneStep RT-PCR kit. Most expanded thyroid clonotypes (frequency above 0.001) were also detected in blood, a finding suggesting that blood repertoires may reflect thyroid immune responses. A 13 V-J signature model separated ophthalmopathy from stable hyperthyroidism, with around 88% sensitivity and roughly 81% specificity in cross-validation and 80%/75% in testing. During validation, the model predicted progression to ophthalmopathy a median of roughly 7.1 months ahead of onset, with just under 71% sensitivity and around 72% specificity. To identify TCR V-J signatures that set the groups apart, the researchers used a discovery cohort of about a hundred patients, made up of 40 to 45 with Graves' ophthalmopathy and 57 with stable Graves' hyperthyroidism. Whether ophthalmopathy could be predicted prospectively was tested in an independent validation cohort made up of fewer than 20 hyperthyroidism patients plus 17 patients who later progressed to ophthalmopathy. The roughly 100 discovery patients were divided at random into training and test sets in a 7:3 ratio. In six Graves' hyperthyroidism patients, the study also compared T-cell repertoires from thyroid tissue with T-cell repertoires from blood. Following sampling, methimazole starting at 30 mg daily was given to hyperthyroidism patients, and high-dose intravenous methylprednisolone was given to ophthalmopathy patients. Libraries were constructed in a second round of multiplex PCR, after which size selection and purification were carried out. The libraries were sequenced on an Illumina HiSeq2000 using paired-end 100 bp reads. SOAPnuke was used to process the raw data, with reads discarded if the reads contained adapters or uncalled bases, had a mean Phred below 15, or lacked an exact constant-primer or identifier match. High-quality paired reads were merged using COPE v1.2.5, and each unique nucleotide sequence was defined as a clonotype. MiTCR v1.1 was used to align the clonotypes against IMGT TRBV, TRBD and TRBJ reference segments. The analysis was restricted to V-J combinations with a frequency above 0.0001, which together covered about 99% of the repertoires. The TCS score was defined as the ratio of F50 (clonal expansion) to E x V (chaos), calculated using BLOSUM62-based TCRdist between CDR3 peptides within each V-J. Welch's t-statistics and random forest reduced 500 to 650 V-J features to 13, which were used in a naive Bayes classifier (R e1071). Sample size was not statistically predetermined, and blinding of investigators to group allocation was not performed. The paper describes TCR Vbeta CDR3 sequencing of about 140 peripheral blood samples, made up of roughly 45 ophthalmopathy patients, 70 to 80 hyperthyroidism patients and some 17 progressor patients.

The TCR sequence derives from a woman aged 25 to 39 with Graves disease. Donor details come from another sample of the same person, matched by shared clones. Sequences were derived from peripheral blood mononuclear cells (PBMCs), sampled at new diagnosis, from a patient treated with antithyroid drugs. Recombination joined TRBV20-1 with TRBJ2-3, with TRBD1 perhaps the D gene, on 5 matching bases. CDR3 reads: CSARDSSKGGTDTQYF. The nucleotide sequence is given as TGCAGTGCTAGAGACTCGTCGAAAGGGGGCACAGATACGCAGTATTTT.